This record concerns one T cell receptor (beta chain) sequence. Its antigen remains unidentified. Per-nucleotide qualities are absent, and no much larger clonotype sits a single base away. The data belong to a study of blood T cell repertoires in COVID-19 (dated by TCRdb to about 2020). In the study overall: Samples from collaborators originated in the United States, Italy and Spain and spanned both the acute and convalescent phases of COVID-19. The material from the prospective study consisted of cDNA or gDNA derived from T cells, B-cell-depleted T cells, or PBMCs. The dataset comprised deeply sampled blood TCRbeta repertoires from subjects exposed to, actively infected with, or recovered from COVID-19. The repertoires were made available in a free public database intended to serve as a resource for research on the immune response to SARS-CoV-2. Samples came from the ongoing ImmuneRACE study (first 160 participants) plus 1,254 subjects from 6 global collaborators. Sample metadata almost always included a de-identified subject ID, COVID-19 status, age in years and sex. HLA class I and class II types, where available, came from metadata supplied by the sample provider rather than from assay-based typing.

In the prospective study, participants were about 18 to 89 years old, resided in about two dozen geographic areas of the United States, and were enrolled through a virtual design. In the prospective study, cohorts were assigned on the basis of participant-reported clinical history obtained from a screening survey and a study questionnaire. Recovered participants in ImmuneRACE Cohort 3 were defined as having two consecutive negative NP/OP PCR tests, clearance from a healthcare professional, or resolution of symptoms. Mobile phlebotomists in the prospective study collected whole blood, serum and a nasopharyngeal or oropharyngeal swab from every participant. Over an approximately 2-month period, participants in the prospective study had the option of providing additional blood draws and questionnaires. Before DNA extraction, prospective study blood samples were shipped either frozen or at room temperature.

The immunoSEQ Assay, a bias-controlled multiplex PCR, was used to amplify TCRbeta CDR3 regions from genomic DNA. Per the original workflow: The number of nucleated cells in each sample was estimated from the amplification of reference gene primers within the assay. To quantify the absolute abundance of each unique TCRbeta CDR3 rearrangement, sequence reads were collapsed and filtered. For each sample, productive Simpson clonality was calculated by taking the square root of Simpson's diversity index across productive rearrangements. Entries here come from immuneACCESS through TCRdb and include only in-frame sequences with V and J called. Some clones fail to appear in such tables; in the studies checked, an unresolved V gene covers under half of the shortfall, and the cause of the remainder is unknown. V, J and clone size reflect that table, while D and trimming were determined from the DNA. The sample records 270,000 or so clones, around nine tenths of which are singletons. Roughly 3% of the sample rests with the top ten.

What the study reported, not specific to this receptor: Clinical and demographic metadata were provided uncurated, with the amount varying by source and participant.

The CDR3 numbers 24 residues from cysteine through phenylalanine. The DNA shown is the 72-base CDR3, in frame from base 1. Trimming takes 5 bases off V and 5 bases off J; junction bases not matched to a gene: 28. The germline V gene (reference sequence) gives CDR1 as LNHDA and CDR2 as SQIVND. This sequence was found in a woman aged 18-29 years who had recovered from COVID-19. The chain is encoded by TRBV19 joined to TRBJ2-3; 16 bases in the junction line up with TRBD2. Sequencing used PBMCs or T cells enriched from blood (not recorded which). Read as DNA, the sequence is TGTGCCAGTAGTGTGCAGGAACCTACCCCGGGACTAGCGGGAGGGCCACGTCTCCTAGATACGCAGTATTTT. This is translated as CASSVQEPTPGLAGGPRLLDTQYF.